A few counts support the clone carrying this TCR beta chain. This specimen comes from a study of T cells after yellow fever vaccination. TCRdb analysed the 5' RACE reads with MiXCR anew, one entry per CDR3 protein. This sample has 300,000 or so distinct CDR3 sequences, with 8.7% found just once. Sequences were derived from CD4+ T cells sorted from PBMCs, sampled 5 days after the yellow fever booster vaccination. This clonotype originated in a man aged 18 to 35 who received the YFV17D yellow fever vaccine.

Here the CDR3 DNA reads TGCGCCAGCAGGAGGAGGACAGGACTCACAACTAATGAAAAACTGTTTTTT. Translation gives CASRRRTGLTTNEKLFF. The chain couples TRBV5-1 to TRBJ1-4, with 7 positions matching TRBD1. Germline V CDR1 and CDR2: SGHRS, YFSETQ. With V trimmed by 5 bases and J by 0 bases, 10 bases remained unmatched. This CDR3 is built from 17 residues.